This T cell receptor beta chain was sequenced in a study of human T cells and chemical hapten exposure. For the study at large: Skin of the upper inner arm, around 2 cm by around 2 cm, received 2% DPC for sensitization.

TCRdb reprocessed the RACE reads with MiXCR, giving one entry per CDR3 protein. The data hold 300,000 to 350,000 distinct CDR3 sequences, with under 8% observed a single time. Time point: patch test 1, 2 weeks after DPC sensitization. Described treatment: therapeutic diphenylcyclopropenone sensitization with weekly scalp DPC. Donation of samples came from alopecia patients who were 18 to 70 years old and suitable for DPC. On this clonotype: What it recognizes is unknown.

Study findings and constraints: Expanded TCR sets contained significantly more large CDR3 similarity clusters than controls.

Deletions cut 5 bases from V and 1 base from J, with 14 bases between. The CDR3 totals 15 residues. From germline, CDR1 is MNHEY and CDR2 SVGEGT. The source of this sequence is a woman in her late teens or twenties with alopecia areata. Some clones in this sample may be carry-over from other donors' samples. V usage is TRBV6-2 or TRBV6-3 and J usage is TRBJ2-5; D not certain. The sequences come from whole blood, collected in connection with sensitization to the hapten diphenylcyclopropenone (DPC). The CDR3 is CASSPNVDLQETQYF. CDR3 DNA: TGTGCCAGCAGTCCAAACGTCGACCTCCAAGAGACCCAGTACTTC.